The T cell receptor beta chain under discussion was sequenced for a study of Ad26.COV2.S vaccination and SARS-CoV-2 variants. Whole-study context: The vaccine Ad26.COV2.S was put into the muscle once, or twice with 56 days between.

Study-level points and caveats: A substantial breadth of spike-specific CD8+ and CD4+ T cell responses after vaccination has been reported.

Profiled with immunoSEQ multiplex PCR; TCRdb holds only in-frame clones, not every one. The profile shows roughly 400,000 clones, 80% to 95% of them singletons. Germline CDR1 is MGHRA and CDR2 is YSYEKL. V was pared by 4 bases and J by 1 base, with 7 bases of the junction left unmatched. There are 15 residues in the CDR3. The treatment denotes: around 19 received Ad26.COV2.S at low or high dose, single or two shots; about 5 received placebo; per-sample allocation not given. Collection of samples fell on day 63 after the first vaccine or placebo injection. Ad26.COV2.S expressed prefusion-stabilized spike from the original Wuhan strain. Points on this clone: Its antigen is as yet unknown.

The J gene is TRBJ2-7, the V gene TRBV4-1; 7 bases fit TRBD1. The input for sequencing was peripheral blood, taken in a trial of Ad26.COV2.S vaccine versus placebo. This clonotype originated in a person aged 18 to 65 who received the Ad26.COV2.S COVID-19 vaccine or a placebo. For the CDR3, the DNA is TGCGCCAGCAGCCGGATCACAGGGGTGTCCTACGAGCAGTACTTC. It is translated as CASSRITGVSYEQYF.